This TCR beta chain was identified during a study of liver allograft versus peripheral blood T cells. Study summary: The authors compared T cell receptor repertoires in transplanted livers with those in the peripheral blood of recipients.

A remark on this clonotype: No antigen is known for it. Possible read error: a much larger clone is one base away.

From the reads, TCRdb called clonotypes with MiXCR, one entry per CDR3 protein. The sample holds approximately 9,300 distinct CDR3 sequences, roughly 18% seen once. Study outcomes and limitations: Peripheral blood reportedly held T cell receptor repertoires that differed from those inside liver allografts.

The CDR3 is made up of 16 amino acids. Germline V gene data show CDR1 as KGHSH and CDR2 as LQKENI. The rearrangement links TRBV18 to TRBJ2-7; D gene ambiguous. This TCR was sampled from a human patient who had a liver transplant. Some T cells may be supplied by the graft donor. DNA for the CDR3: TGTACCAGCTCACCAAGTGGCAGGCTGAGCTCCTACGAGCAGTACTTC. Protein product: CTSSPSGRLSSYEQYF.